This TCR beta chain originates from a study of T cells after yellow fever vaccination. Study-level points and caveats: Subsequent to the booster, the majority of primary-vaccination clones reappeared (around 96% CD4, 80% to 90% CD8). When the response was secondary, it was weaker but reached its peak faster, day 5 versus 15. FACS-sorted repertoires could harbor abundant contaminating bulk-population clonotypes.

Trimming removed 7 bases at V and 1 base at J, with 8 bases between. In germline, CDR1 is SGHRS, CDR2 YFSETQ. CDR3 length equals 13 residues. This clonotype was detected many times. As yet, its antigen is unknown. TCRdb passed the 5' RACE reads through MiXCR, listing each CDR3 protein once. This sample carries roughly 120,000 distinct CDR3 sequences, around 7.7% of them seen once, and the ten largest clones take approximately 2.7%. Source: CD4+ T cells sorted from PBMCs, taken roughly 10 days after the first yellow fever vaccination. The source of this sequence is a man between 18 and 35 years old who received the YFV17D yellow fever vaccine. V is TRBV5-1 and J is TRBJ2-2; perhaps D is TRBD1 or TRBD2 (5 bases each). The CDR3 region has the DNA TGCGCCAGCGGGACCGGGAACACCGGGGAGCTGTTTTTT. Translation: CASGTGNTGELFF.